These 27 T cell receptor beta chains share one sample of origin, sequenced in a study of tumor and adjacent non-tumor tissue in lung cancer. No cell sorting was done before RNA was extracted from the tissue. The normal lung tissue was taken more than 3 cm from the tumor edge. A modified ARM-PCR protocol with three rounds of nested PCR amplified TCRbeta. One entry per CDR3 protein, called by TCRdb with MiXCR from the multiplex PCR reads. In the table there are about 43,000 distinct CDR3 sequences, 60% of which are singletons. The sequenced sample consisted of distant non-tumor lung tissue. Receptors originate from a man between 50 and 59 years old with non-small cell lung cancer.

A note on this clonotype: A much larger clonotype is one base distant, so this may be a read error. The chain uses TRBV5-6 and TRBJ1-2; no definite D call. The length of the CDR3 is 18 residues. V lost 1 base and J 2 bases, leaving 21 bases between the germline ends. From germline, CDR1 is SGHDT and CDR2 YYEEEE. The CDR3 loop reads CASSLRPWYHGGNYGYTF. In DNA form, the CDR3 reads TGTGCCAGCAGCTTGCGACCTTGGTATCATGGAGGGAACTATGGCTACACCTTC.

This clonotype has more than one count but fewer than ten. One base away lies a much larger clone, so this may be a sequencing read error. V usage is TRBV11-2 and J usage is TRBJ2-7, with 11 bases aligning to TRBD1. CDR3 length: 15 residues. Per the germline V gene, CDR1 is SGHAT and CDR2 is FQNNGV. CDR3 sequence: CTSSLGTGGSYEQYF. The CDR3 DNA is TGTACCAGCAGCTTAGGGACAGGGGGCTCCTACGAGCAGTACTTC.

This clonotype is medium-sized within its sample. V usage is TRBV5-6 and J usage is TRBJ2-2; D unclear. This CDR3 has 14 residues. Germline values: CDR1 SGHDT, CDR2 YYEEEE. The V gene lost 5 bases and the J gene lost 1 base, with 9 bases spanning the gap. CDR3 region: CASSKTRNTGELFF. CDR3 DNA sequence: TGTGCCAGCAGTAAGACGCGGAACACCGGGGAGCTGTTTTTT. Full variable domain (missing parts from reference TRBV5-6 and TRBJ2-2): DAGVTQSPTHLIKTRGQQVTLRCSPKSGHDTVSWYQQALGQGPQFIFQYYEEEERQRGNFPDRFSGHQFPNYSSELNVNALLLGDSALYLCASSKTRNTGELFFGEGSRLTVL.

A word on this clonotype: At one boundary the junction diverges from the germline segment, which might be a read error. The rearrangement joins TRBV18 to TRBJ2-5; perhaps TRBD1 as D (6 bases). The CDR3 runs to 13 residues. The V gene's germline CDR1 is KGHSH and CDR2 LQKENI. This chain's CDR3 is CVSSPLQGETQYF. The DNA for the CDR3 is TGTGTCAGCTCACCACTACAGGGAGAGACCCAGTACTTC.

On this clonotype itself: Germline and junction disagree at one end, which may indicate a read error. The chain employs TRBV11-2 and TRBJ2-7; 8 bases are shared with TRBD1. Germline-derived CDR1 and CDR2 are SGHAT and FQNNGV. CDR3 length: 16 residues. In DNA form, the CDR3 reads TGTGTCAGCAGCATAGCCCTTCCGGGACAGGCTTTGGTGGAGTACTTC. The encoded protein is CVSSIALPGQALVEYF.

This clonotype is medium-sized. The gene calls are TRBV11-1 and TRBJ2-2; the D is unclear. Trimming removed 0 bases from V and 4 bases from J, with 9 bases in between. This CDR3 is 15 amino acids long. The germline V gene encodes CDR1 SGHAT and CDR2 FQDESV (reference sequence). The CDR3 bases are TGTGCCAGCAGCTTAGCAGTCAGGATCACCGGGGAGCTGTTTTTT. As protein: CASSLAVRITGELFF.

This clonotype was counted ten times or more. The gene calls are TRBV6-5 and TRBJ2-2; 11 bases map to TRBD2. Trimming at V came to 6 bases and at J to 7 bases, leaving 10 bases not matched to a gene. CDR3 length equals 16 residues. CDR1 and CDR2 (germline): MNHEY, SVGAGI. The CDR3 is CASSLQLAGEFGELFF. For the CDR3, the DNA is TGTGCCAGCAGCCTCCAACTAGCGGGAGAATTCGGGGAGCTGTTTTTT.

On this clonotype: Germline and junction disagree at one end, which may indicate a read error. V and J are TRBV24-1 and TRBJ2-2; D ambiguous. The CDR3 spans 13 residues. CDR1 is KGHDR and CDR2 is SFDVKD in the germline V gene. CDR3 loop: CVTSELNAGELFF. CDR3 DNA: TGTGTCACCAGTGAACTAAACGCCGGGGAGCTGTTTTTT.

V and J are TRBV14 and TRBJ2-5; D unclear. CDR3 size: 13 residues. Germline V gene data show CDR1 as SGHDN and CDR2 as FVKESK. Trimming pared 7 bases from V and 1 base from J, leaving 10 bases between. CDR3 in amino acids: CASNHISQETQYF. DNA of the CDR3: TGTGCCAGCAACCACATCAGCCAAGAGACCCAGTACTTC.

V gene TRBV4-1 combines with J gene TRBJ1-2; D is perhaps TRBD1 (5 bases). Germline CDR1 MGHRA, CDR2 YSYEKL. V gave up 10 bases and J gave up 12 bases, with 24 bases separating them. This CDR3 has 13 amino acids. The chain's CDR3 is CATKGPATFANTF. The CDR3 nucleotides are TGCGCCACCAAGGGACCCGCAACGTTTGCCAACACCTTC.

The rearrangement uses TRBV7-9 and TRBJ2-1; 7 bases agree with TRBD2. V was pared by 4 bases and J by 7 bases, with 22 bases of the junction left unmatched. CDR1 and CDR2 from the germline V gene are SEHNR and FQNEAQ (reference sequence). The CDR3 runs to 19 residues. The CDR3, as DNA: TGTGCCAGCAGCTCCTCGAAGGGCCCGCAGCTCCTAGCGGAGAATGAGCAGTTCTTC. Encoded protein: CASSSSKGPQLLAENEQFF. Looking up the rest from reference TRBV7-9 and TRBJ2-1 gives the full variable domain: DTGVSQNPRHKITKRGQNVTFRCDPISEHNRLYWYRQTLGQGPEFLTYFQNEAQLEKSRLLSDRFSAERPKGSFSTLEIQRTEQGDSAMYLCASSSSKGPQLLAENEQFFGPGTRLTVL.

This clonotype appeared many times. The chain combines TRBV6-6 with TRBJ2-3; the D gene is possibly TRBD1 (6 bases). Germline V gene sequence: CDR1 MNHNY, CDR2 SVGAGI (reference sequence). The CDR3 is 15 residues long. V was clipped by 7 bases and J by 1 base, with 15 bases between them. In DNA form, the CDR3 reads TGTGCCAGCACCGACGCCCAGGGGCGCACAGATACGCAGTATTTT. This codes for CASTDAQGRTDTQYF.

Turning to this clonotype: The junction departs from the called germline gene at one end, perhaps through a read error. This chain joins TRBV6-6 and TRBJ1-5; the match to TRBD1 covers 11 bases. Germline lookup yields CDR1 MNHNY and CDR2 SVGAGI (reference sequence). The CDR3 extends over 16 amino acids. The DNA for the CDR3 is TGTGTCAGCAGGCAAACTGGACAGGGGGCCGTTCCGCGCCAGCATTTT. Translating gives CVSRQTGQGAVPRQHF.

As to this clonotype: The conserved final phenylalanine or tryptophan is absent from the CDR3, which likely points to a read error. The chain couples TRBV5-6 to TRBJ2-5, with 11 bases matching TRBD2. CDR3 size: 15 residues. CDR1 is SGHDT and CDR2 is YYEEEE in the germline V gene. This CDR3 reads CANSLSGRAGETQYL. In DNA, the CDR3 is TGCGCCAACAGTCTTAGCGGGAGGGCCGGCGAGACCCAGTACCTC.

The chain joins TRBV4-1 to TRBJ2-3; D is perhaps TRBD1 (5 bases). The V gene's germline CDR1 is MGHRA and CDR2 YSYEKL. The CDR3 sequence is 19 residues long. V lost 2 bases and J 4 bases, leaving 25 bases between the germline ends. The CDR3 reads CASSQIGLGAKIRADTQYF. DNA for the CDR3: TGCGCCAGCAGCCAAATCGGGCTAGGGGCAAAAATCCGCGCAGATACGCAGTATTTT.

In the case of this clonotype: This likely comes from a read error, as the CDR3 has no conserved phenylalanine or tryptophan at its end. The gene calls are TRBV7-2 and TRBJ1-2; D unclear. The germline V gene encodes CDR1 SGHTA and CDR2 FQGNSA. The CDR3 contains 11 residues. The CDR3 DNA sequence: TGTGTCACCAACGGGGACTATGGCTACACCCTC. It codes for CVTNGDYGYTL.

To note about this clonotype: A much bigger clone sits one base away, suggesting this may be a read error. CDR3 DNA: TGTGCCAGCACCTTCGCTAGGGGTGAGACCCAGTACTTC. It encodes CASTFARGETQYF. The chain couples TRBV12-3 or TRBV12-4 to TRBJ2-5; TRBD1 is a possible D gene (5 bases). The CDR3 extends over 13 amino acids. Trimming shortened V by 7 bases and J by 5 bases, and 14 bases separated the two germline ends.

With respect to this clonotype: The CDR3 ends on some other residue instead of the conserved phenylalanine or tryptophan, so this is likely a read error. The CDR3 DNA follows: TGTGCCAGCAGCTTAGAATTCGGACATCCCCCCGATACGCAGTATATT. It encodes CASSLEFGHPPDTQYI. The chain carries TRBV11-2 and TRBJ2-3; possibly TRBD1 for D (5 bases). The germline gives CDR1 SGHAT, CDR2 FQNNGV. V was trimmed by 0 bases and J by 6 bases, leaving 16 bases between them. This CDR3 is built from 16 residues.

Points on this clonotype: The junction shows a germline mismatch at one end, possibly a read error. This chain uses TRBV28 with TRBJ2-2, with a possible D match to TRBD1 (6 bases). Germline V gene data show CDR1 as MDHEN and CDR2 as SYDVKM. This CDR3 is 12 amino acids long. Written as DNA, the CDR3 is TGTGTCGGCAGTTTGAGACAGGAGGAGCTGCTTTTT. As protein: CVGSLRQEELLF.

This clonotype has more than one count but fewer than ten. An end of the junction does not agree with germline; a read error may underlie this. The chain combines TRBV11-1 with TRBJ2-3; possibly TRBD1 for D (5 bases). Germline-derived CDR1 and CDR2 are SGHAT and FQDESV (reference sequence). CDR3 length equals 15 residues. The CDR3 sequence is CVSSLLGQLADTQYF. DNA for the CDR3: TGTGTCAGCAGTTTATTAGGACAACTGGCAGATACGCAGTATTTT.

This clonotype was recorded many times. The chain is built from TRBV14 and TRBJ2-1, with 7 bases matching TRBD2. The CDR3 is made up of 16 amino acids. V lost 1 base and J lost 9; bases outside the gene matches: 12. CDR1 is SGHDN and CDR2 is FVKESK in the germline V gene. In nucleotides, the CDR3 is TGTGCCAGCAGCCAAGGCGGGAGCGCTGGGCAGGGTGAGCAGTTCTTC. Protein: CASSQGGSAGQGEQFF.

This chain joins TRBV20-1 and TRBJ2-2; 7 bases are shared with TRBD2. The germline V gene has CDR1 DFQATT and CDR2 SNEGSKA (reference sequence). CDR3 length: 14 amino acids. The V segment lost 8 bases and the J segment 4 bases; nucleotides outside the gene matches: 10. The CDR3 is CSTNPGGFTGELFF. CDR3 nucleotide sequence: TGCAGTACTAATCCGGGGGGTTTCACCGGGGAGCTGTTTTTT.

The V and J genes are TRBV30 and TRBJ1-4; D not resolved. The CDR3 length is 14 residues. V was trimmed by 4 bases and J by 0 bases, leaving 9 bases between them. Germline V CDR1 and CDR2: GTSNPN, SVGIG (reference sequence). The DNA for the CDR3 is TGTGCCTGGAATGTGGCAGCAACTAATGAAAAACTGTTTTTT. Its translation: CAWNVAATNEKLFF.

Comment on this clonotype: A single base separates this from a much larger clone, so it may be a read error. V gene TRBV20-1 combines with J gene TRBJ1-4, with unresolved D. This CDR3 is 11 amino acids long. The germline V and J ends were trimmed by 5 bases and 5 bases, with 6 bases remaining between them. The germline gives CDR1 DFQATT, CDR2 SNEGSKA (reference sequence). This chain's CDR3 is CSALGNEKLFF. For the CDR3, the DNA is TGCAGTGCTCTAGGGAATGAAAAACTGTTTTTT.

Concerning this clonotype itself: Sequence at one end of the junction differs from germline and may be a read error. The rearrangement links TRBV5-1 to TRBJ1-1; 7 nucleotides match TRBD1. The length of the CDR3 is 15 residues. Germline V gene lookup returns CDR1 SGHRS and CDR2 YFSETQ. The CDR3 reads CASSYNTGVNTEAFF. DNA of the CDR3: TGCGCCAGCAGCTACAACACAGGGGTGAATACTGAAGCTTTCTTT.

This clonotype was seen at least ten times. V and J are TRBV5-4 and TRBJ2-1; D is ambiguous. The CDR3 loop spans 12 amino acids. CDR1 is SGHNT, CDR2 YYREEE, per germline (reference sequence). Deletions cut 4 bases from V and 5 bases from J, with 7 bases between. CDR3 DNA sequence: TGTGCCAGCAGCATTAGTCACAATGAGCAGTTCTTC. This encodes CASSISHNEQFF. Full variable domain (missing parts from reference TRBV5-4 and TRBJ2-1): ETGVTQSPTHLIKTRGQQVTLRCSSQSGHNTVSWYQQALGQGPQFIFQYYREEENGRGNFPPRFSGLQFPNYSSELNVNALELDDSALYLCASSISHNEQFFGPGTRLTVL.

Points on this clonotype: The junction and the germline gene differ at one end; a read error may be behind it. V is TRBV5-1 and J is TRBJ2-6; TRBD1 matches at 8 bases. CDR3 size: 17 residues. Germline V CDR1 and CDR2: SGHRS, YFSETQ. The CDR3 DNA sequence: TGCGCCAGCAGCTTACACCAGGGGGCTGCTGGGTCCAATGTCCTGACTTTC. It is translated as CASSLHQGAAGSNVLTF. Filled out from reference TRBV5-1 and TRBJ2-6, the complete variable domain reads KAGVTQTPRYLIKTRGQQVTLSCSPISGHRSVSWYQQTPGQGLQFLFEYFSETQRNKGNFPGRFSGRQFSNSRSEMNVSTLELGDSALYLCASSLHQGAAGSNVLTFGAGSRLTVL.